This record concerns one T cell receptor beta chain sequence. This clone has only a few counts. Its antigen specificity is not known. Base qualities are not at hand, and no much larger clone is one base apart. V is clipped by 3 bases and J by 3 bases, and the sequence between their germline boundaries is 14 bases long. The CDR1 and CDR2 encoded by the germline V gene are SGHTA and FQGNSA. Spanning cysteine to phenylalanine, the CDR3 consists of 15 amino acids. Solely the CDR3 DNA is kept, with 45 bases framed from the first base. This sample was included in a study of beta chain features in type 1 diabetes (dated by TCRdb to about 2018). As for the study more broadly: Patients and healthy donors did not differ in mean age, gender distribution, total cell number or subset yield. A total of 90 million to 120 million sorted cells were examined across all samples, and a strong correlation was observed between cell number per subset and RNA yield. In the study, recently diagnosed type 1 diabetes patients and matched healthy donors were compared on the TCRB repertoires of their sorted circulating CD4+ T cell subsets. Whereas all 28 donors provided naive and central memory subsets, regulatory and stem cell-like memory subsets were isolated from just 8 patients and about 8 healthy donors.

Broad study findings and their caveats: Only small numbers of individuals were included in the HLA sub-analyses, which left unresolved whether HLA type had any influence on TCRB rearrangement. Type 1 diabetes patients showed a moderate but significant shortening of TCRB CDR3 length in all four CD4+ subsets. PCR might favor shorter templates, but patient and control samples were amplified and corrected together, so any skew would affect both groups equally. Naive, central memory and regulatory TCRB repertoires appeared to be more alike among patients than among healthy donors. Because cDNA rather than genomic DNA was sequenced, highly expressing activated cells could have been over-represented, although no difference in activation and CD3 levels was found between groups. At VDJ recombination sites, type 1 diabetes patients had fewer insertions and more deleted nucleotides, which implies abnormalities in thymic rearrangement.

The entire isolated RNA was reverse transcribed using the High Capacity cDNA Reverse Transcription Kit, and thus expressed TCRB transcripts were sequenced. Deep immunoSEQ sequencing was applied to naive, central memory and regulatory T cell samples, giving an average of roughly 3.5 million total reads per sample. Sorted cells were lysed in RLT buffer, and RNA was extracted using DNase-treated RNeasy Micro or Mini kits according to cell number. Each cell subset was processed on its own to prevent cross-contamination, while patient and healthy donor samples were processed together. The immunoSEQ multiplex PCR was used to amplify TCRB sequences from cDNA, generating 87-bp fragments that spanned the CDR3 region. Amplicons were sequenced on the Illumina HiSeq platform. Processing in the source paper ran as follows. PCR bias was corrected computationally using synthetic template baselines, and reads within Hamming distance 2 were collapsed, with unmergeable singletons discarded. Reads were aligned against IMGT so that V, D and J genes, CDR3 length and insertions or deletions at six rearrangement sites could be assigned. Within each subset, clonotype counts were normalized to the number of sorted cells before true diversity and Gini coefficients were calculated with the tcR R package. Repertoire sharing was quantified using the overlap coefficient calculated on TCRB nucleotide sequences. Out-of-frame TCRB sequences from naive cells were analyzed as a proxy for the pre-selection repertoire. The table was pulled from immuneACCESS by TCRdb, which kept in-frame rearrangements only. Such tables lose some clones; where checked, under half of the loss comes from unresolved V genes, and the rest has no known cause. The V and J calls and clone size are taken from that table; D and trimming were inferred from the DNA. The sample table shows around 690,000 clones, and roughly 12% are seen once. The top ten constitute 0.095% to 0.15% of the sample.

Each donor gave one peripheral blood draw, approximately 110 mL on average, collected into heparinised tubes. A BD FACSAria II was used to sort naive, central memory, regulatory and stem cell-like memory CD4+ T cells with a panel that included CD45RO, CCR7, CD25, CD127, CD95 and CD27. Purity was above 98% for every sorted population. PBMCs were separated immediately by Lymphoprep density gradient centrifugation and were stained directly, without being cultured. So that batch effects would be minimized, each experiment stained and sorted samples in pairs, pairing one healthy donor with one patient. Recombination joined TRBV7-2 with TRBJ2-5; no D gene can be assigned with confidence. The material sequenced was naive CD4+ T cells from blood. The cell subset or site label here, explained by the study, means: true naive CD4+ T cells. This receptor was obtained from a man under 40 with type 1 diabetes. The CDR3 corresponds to CASSFGSPREETQYF. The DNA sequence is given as TGTGCCAGCAGCTTCGGTAGTCCCAGAGAAGAGACCCAGTACTTC.